The 8 T cell receptor beta chains below come from one sample, sequenced in a study of spatial heterogeneity in lung cancer. TCRdb re-analysed the 5' RACE reads in MiXCR, keeping a single row per CDR3 protein. The sample includes approximately 110,000 distinct CDR3 sequences, 10% to 13% of them seen just once. Specified time point: blood at routine non-recurrence follow-up after resection. Specimen: PBMCs, collected at follow-up. The receptors stem from a female donor with early-stage non-small cell lung cancer.

The chain combines TRBV28 with TRBJ2-2; TRBD2 matches 11 bases. Germline trimming cut 5 bases from V and 7 bases from J; bases unmatched to any gene: 6. The germline V gene has CDR1 MDHEN and CDR2 SYDVKM. The CDR3 is 15 amino acids. For the CDR3, the DNA is TGTGCCAGCAGTGTTCTAGCGGGAGGACACGGGGAGCTGTTTTTT. Translated: CASSVLAGGHGELFF.

The chain is built from TRBV19 and TRBJ1-6; TRBD1 is a possible D gene (6 bases). The V end lost 9 bases, the J end lost 7 bases, and 10 bases lay between the germline ends. The CDR3 consists of 12 residues. Looked up from germline, CDR1 is LNHDA and CDR2 is SQIVND (reference sequence). The CDR3 loop reads CASGQMNSPLHF. DNA for the CDR3: TGTGCCAGCGGACAGATGAATTCACCCCTCCACTTT.

The chain carries TRBV28 and TRBJ1-6; D is undetermined. Germline V lookup: CDR1 MDHEN, CDR2 SYDVKM. Trimming removed 5 bases at V and 4 bases at J, with 21 bases between. CDR3 length equals 18 residues. DNA of the CDR3: TGTGCCAGCAGTCCCGCGGGAGGTTCCAGCTCTTATAATTCACCCCTCCACTTT. Translated: CASSPAGGSSSYNSPLHF. The full variable domain, in which reference TRBV28 and TRBJ1-6 provide the parts outside the CDR3, is DVKVTQSSRYLVKRTGEKVFLECVQDMDHENMFWYRQDPGLGLRLIYFSYDVKMKEKGDIPEGYSVSREKKERFSLILESASTNQTSMYLCASSPAGGSSSYNSPLHFGNGTRLTVT.

The CDR3 reads CAWSRDRGGGYGYTF. CDR3 coding DNA: TGTGCCTGGAGTCGGGACAGGGGAGGAGGCTATGGCTACACCTTC. The chain has TRBV30 and TRBJ1-2; 10 nucleotides match TRBD1. J was trimmed by 4 bases and V by 2 bases; bases with no gene match: 7. The germline gives CDR1 GTSNPN, CDR2 SVGIG (reference sequence). This CDR3 is 15 amino acids long.

The genes are TRBV5-1 and TRBJ2-5, with D perhaps TRBD1 (6 bases). Germline V CDR1 and CDR2: SGHRS, YFSETQ. The V end was cut by 0 bases, the J end by 7 bases, with 10 bases between. The CDR3 totals 13 residues. In nucleotides, the CDR3 is TGCGCCAGCAGCTTGGTAGGACAGCGGACCCAGTACTTC. Protein sequence: CASSLVGQRTQYF.

This clonotype was recorded a few times. The DNA of the CDR3 is TGTGCCATCAGTGGTGCAGGAGAGAACACTGAAGCTTTCTTT. It encodes CAISGAGENTEAFF. The chain combines TRBV10-3 with TRBJ1-1; D call uncertain. With 4 bases removed from V and 1 base from J, the gap between germline ends came to 10 bases. The CDR3 is made up of 14 amino acids. CDR1 ENHRY and CDR2 SYGVKD come from the germline V gene.

This clonotype has at least ten counts. This chain joins TRBV5-1 and TRBJ1-1, with 7 bases lining up with TRBD1. Germline V CDR1 and CDR2: SGHRS, YFSETQ. The junction had 8 bases not matched to a gene; V was cut back by 5 bases and J by 1 base. The CDR3 contains 15 residues. Written as DNA, the CDR3 is TGCGCCAGCAGGTCCCCGGGGACAGCGAACACTGAAGCTTTCTTT. Protein sequence: CASRSPGTANTEAFF. The entire variable domain, with the rest obtained from reference TRBV5-1 and TRBJ1-1, is as follows: KAGVTQTPRYLIKTRGQQVTLSCSPISGHRSVSWYQQTPGQGLQFLFEYFSETQRNKGNFPGRFSGRQFSNSRSEMNVSTLELGDSALYLCASRSPGTANTEAFFGQGTRLTVV.

This clonotype has at least ten counts. V usage is TRBV2 and J usage is TRBJ2-5; 11 nucleotides match TRBD2. The V and J ends lost 8 bases and 4 bases, in that order; junction bases with no gene match: 6. Germline assignment: CDR1 SNHLY and CDR2 FYNNEI. The CDR3 length is 14 residues. The CDR3 DNA reads as TGTGCCAGCGTAGCGGGAGGGCCCAGAGAGACCCAGTACTTC. Encoded protein: CASVAGGPRETQYF. Based on the CDR3 plus reference TRBV2 and TRBJ2-5, the full variable domain is EPEVTQTPSHQVTQMGQEVILRCVPISNHLYFYWYRQILGQKVEFLVSFYNNEISEKSEIFDDQFSVERPDGSNFTLKIRSTKLEDSAMYFCASVAGGPRETQYFGPGTRLLVL.